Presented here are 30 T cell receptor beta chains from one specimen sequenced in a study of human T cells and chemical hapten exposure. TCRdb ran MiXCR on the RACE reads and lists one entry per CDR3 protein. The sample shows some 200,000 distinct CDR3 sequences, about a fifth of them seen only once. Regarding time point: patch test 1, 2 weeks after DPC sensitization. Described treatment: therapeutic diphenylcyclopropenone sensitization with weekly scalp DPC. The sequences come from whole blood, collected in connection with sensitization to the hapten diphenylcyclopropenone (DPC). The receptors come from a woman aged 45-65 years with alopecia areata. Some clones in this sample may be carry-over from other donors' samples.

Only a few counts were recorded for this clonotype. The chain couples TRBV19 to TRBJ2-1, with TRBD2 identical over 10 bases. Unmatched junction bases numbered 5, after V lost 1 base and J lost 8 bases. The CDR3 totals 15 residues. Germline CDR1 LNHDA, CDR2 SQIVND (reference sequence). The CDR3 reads CASSIGLAGADEQFF. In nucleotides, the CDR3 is TGTGCCAGTAGTATAGGTCTAGCGGGAGCGGATGAGCAGTTCTTC.

The CDR3 is CASSGFSGIDGETQYF. The CDR3 DNA sequence: TGTGCCAGCAGTGGGTTTAGCGGGATAGACGGAGAGACCCAGTACTTC. The chain has TRBV25-1 and TRBJ2-5, with 8 bases that match TRBD2. The CDR3 runs 16 residues. Germline V lookup: CDR1 MGHDK, CDR2 SYGVNS. Trimming at V came to 4 bases and at J to 4 bases, leaving 11 bases not matched to a gene.

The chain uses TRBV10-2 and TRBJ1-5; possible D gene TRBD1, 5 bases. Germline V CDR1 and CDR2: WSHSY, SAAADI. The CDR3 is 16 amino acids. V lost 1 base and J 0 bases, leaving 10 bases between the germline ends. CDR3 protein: CASSEWDGNSNQPQHF. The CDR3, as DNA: TGCGCCAGCAGTGAGTGGGACGGGAATAGCAATCAGCCCCAGCATTTT.

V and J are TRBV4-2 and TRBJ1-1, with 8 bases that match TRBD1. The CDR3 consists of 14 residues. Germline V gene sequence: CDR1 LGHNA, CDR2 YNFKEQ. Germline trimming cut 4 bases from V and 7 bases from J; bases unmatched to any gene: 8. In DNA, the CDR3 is TGTGCCAGCAGCCTACAGGACAGGGCGGATGAAGCTTTCTTT. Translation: CASSLQDRADEAFF.

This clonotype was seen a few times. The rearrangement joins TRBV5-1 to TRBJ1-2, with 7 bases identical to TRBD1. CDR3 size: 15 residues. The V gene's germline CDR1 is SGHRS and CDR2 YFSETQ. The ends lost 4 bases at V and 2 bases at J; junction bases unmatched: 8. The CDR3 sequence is CASSETGVLNYGYTF. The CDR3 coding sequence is TGCGCCAGCAGCGAAACAGGGGTGTTGAACTATGGCTACACCTTC.

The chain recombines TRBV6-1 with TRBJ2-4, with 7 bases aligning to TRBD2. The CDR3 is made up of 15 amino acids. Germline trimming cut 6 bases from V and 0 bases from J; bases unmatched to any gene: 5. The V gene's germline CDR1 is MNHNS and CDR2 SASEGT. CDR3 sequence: CASRGRAEAKNIQYF. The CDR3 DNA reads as TGTGCCAGCAGAGGGAGGGCCGAAGCCAAAAACATTCAGTACTTC.

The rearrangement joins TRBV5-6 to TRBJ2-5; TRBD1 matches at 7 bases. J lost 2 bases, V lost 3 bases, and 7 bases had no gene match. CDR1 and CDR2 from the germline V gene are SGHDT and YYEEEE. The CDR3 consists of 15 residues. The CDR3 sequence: CASSWGQRIQETQYF. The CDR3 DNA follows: TGTGCCAGCAGCTGGGGACAGAGAATTCAAGAGACCCAGTACTTC.

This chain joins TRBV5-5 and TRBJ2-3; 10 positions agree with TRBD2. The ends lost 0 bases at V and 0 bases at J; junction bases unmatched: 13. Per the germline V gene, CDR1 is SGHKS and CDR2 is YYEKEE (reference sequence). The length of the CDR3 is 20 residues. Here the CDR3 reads CASSLVAYPKREGSTDTQYF. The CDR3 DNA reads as TGTGCCAGCAGCTTGGTCGCTTACCCCAAGCGGGAGGGGAGCACAGATACGCAGTATTTT.

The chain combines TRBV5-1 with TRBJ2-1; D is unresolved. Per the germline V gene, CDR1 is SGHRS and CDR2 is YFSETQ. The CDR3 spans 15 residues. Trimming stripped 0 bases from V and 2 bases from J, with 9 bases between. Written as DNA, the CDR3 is TGCGCCAGCAGCTTGGACACGTCAGCCTACAATGAGCAGTTCTTC. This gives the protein CASSLDTSAYNEQFF.

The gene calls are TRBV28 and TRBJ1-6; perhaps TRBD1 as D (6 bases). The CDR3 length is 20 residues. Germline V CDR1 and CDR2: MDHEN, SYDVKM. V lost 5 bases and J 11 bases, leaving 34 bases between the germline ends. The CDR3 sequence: CASSPPEASGAVLGGTPLHF. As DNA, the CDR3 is TGTGCCAGCAGTCCCCCGGAGGCTTCGGGGGCCGTTCTGGGGGGAACACCCCTCCACTTT.

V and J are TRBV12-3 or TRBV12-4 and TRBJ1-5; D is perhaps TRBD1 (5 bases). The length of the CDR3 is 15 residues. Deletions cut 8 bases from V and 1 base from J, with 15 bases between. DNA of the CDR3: TGTGCCAGCCAAATGGCGGGGGGGAGCAATCAGCCCCAGCATTTT. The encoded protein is CASQMAGGSNQPQHF.

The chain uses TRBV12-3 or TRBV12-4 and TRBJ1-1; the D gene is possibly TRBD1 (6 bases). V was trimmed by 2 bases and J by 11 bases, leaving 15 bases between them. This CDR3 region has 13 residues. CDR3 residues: CASSLWAQGPAFF. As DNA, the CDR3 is TGTGCCAGCAGTTTATGGGCCCAGGGGCCGGCTTTCTTT.

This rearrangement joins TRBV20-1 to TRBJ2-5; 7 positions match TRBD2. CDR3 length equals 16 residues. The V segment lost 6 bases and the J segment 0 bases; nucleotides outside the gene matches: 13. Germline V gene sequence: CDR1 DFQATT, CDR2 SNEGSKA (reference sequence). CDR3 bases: TGCAGTGCGGGGACTACCGATCCCCGGTACCAAGAGACCCAGTACTTC. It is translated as CSAGTTDPRYQETQYF.

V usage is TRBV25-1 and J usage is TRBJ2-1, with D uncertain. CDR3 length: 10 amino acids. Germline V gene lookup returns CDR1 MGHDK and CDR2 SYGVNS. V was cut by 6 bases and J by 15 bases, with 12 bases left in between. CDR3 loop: CASRANTLFF. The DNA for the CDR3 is TGTGCCAGCAGAGCTAATACCCTGTTCTTC.

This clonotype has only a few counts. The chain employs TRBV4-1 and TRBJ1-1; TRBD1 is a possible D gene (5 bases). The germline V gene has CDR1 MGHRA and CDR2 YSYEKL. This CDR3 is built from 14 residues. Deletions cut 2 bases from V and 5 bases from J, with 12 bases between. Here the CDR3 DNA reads TGCGCCAGCAGCCAACCTGGGGCTTATACTGAAGCTTTCTTT. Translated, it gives CASSQPGAYTEAFF.

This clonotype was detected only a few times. DNA for the CDR3: TGCAGTGCTAGAGTTCCCCCTAGCGGGAGGGCCTCGGGCACCGGGGAGCTGTTTTTT. It encodes CSARVPPSGRASGTGELFF. The gene calls are TRBV20-1 and TRBJ2-2, with TRBD2 identical over 12 bases. There are 19 residues in the CDR3. The germline CDR1 and CDR2 sequences are DFQATT and SNEGSKA (reference sequence). V dropped 1 base and J dropped 4; count of bases not matched to a gene: 13.

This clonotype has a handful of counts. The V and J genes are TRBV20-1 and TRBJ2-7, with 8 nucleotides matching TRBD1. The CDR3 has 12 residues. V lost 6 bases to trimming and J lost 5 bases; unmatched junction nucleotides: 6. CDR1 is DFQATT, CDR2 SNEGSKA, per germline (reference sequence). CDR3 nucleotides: TGCAGTGCCTCGGGACAGGAGCACGAGCAGTACTTC. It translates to CSASGQEHEQYF.

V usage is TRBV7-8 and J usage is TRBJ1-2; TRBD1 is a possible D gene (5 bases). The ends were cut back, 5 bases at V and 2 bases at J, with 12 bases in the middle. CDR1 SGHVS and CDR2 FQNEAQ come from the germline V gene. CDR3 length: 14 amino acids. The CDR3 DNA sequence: TGTGCCAGCAGCCCCTCGACAGTAAACTATGGCTACACCTTC. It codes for CASSPSTVNYGYTF.

Here the CDR3 DNA reads TGTGCCAGCAGCCCCGGTCAGGGTGGGAACTATGGCTACACCTTC. Its translation: CASSPGQGGNYGYTF. The rearrangement uses TRBV3-1 and TRBJ1-2; the D gene is possibly TRBD1 (5 bases). Deletions cut 4 bases from V and 2 bases from J, with 14 bases between. The CDR3 runs to 15 residues. Per germline, CDR1 LGHDT and CDR2 YNNKEL (reference sequence).

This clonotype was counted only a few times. The CDR3 nucleotides read TGTGCCAGCAGCCTCGAACTAGCGGGGAGGGGCAATGAGCAGTTCTTC. Its protein is CASSLELAGRGNEQFF. This chain joins TRBV11-1 and TRBJ2-1; 10 positions agree with TRBD2. Germline V lookup: CDR1 SGHAT, CDR2 FQDESV (reference sequence). V lost 5 bases to trimming and J lost 6 bases; unmatched junction nucleotides: 10. There are 16 residues in the CDR3.

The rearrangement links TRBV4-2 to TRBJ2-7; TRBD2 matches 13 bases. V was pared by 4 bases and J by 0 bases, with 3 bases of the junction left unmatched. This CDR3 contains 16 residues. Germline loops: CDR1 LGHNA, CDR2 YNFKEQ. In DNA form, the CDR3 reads TGTGCCAGCAGCCCACGGACTAGCGGGAGCTCCTACGAGCAGTACTTC. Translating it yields CASSPRTSGSSYEQYF.

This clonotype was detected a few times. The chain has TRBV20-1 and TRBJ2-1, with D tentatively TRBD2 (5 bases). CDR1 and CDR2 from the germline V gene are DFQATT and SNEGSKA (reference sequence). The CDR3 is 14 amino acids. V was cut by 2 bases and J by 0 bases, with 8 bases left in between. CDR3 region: CSARLASSYNEQFF. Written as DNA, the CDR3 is TGCAGTGCTAGACTAGCCAGCTCCTACAATGAGCAGTTCTTC.

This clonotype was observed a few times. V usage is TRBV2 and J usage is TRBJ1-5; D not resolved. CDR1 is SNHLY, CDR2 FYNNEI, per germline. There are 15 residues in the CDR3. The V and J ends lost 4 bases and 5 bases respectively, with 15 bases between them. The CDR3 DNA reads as TGTGCCAGCAGTGTTCGGGCTAAGGTCGATCAGCCCCAGCATTTT. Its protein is CASSVRAKVDQPQHF.

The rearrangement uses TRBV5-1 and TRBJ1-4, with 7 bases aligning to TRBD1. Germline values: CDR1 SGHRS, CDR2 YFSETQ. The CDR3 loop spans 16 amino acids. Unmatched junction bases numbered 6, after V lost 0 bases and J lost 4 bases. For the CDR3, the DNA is TGCGCCAGCAGCTTGGCAGGGGACAGAGGTAATGAAAAACTGTTTTTT. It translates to CASSLAGDRGNEKLFF. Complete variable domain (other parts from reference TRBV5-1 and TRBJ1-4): KAGVTQTPRYLIKTRGQQVTLSCSPISGHRSVSWYQQTPGQGLQFLFEYFSETQRNKGNFPGRFSGRQFSNSRSEMNVSTLELGDSALYLCASSLAGDRGNEKLFFGSGTQLSVL.

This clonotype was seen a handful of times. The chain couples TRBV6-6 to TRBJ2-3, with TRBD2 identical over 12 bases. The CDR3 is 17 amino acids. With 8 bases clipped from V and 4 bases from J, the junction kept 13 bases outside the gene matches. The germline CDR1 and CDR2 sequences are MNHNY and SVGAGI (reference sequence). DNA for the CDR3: TGTGCCAGCCTAAAAAAGACTAGCGGGAGTATCGCAGATACGCAGTATTTT. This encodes CASLKKTSGSIADTQYF.

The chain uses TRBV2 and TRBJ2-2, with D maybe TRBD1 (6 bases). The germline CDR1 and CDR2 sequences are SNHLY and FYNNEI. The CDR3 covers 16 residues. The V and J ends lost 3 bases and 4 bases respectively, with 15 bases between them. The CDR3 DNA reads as TGTGCCAGCAGTGATAAATGGGGGCCCCCCACCGGGGAGCTGTTTTTT. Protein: CASSDKWGPPTGELFF.

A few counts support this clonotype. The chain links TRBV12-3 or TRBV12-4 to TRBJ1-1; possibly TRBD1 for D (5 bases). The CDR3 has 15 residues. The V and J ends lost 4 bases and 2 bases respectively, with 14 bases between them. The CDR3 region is CASSSNSRVNTEAFF. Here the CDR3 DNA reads TGTGCCAGCAGTTCCAATTCCAGGGTTAACACTGAAGCTTTCTTT.

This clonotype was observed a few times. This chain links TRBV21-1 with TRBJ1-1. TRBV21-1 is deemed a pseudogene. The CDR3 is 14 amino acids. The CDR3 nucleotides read TGTGCCAGCACCAAGAGGACGGCGAACACTGAAGCTTTCTTT. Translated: CASTKRTANTEAFF.

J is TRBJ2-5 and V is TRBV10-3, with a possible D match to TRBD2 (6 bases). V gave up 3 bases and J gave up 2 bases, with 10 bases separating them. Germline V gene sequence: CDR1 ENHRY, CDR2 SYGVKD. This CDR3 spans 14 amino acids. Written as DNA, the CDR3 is TGTGCCATCAGTGACGGGACTTTACAAGAGACCCAGTACTTC. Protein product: CAISDGTLQETQYF.

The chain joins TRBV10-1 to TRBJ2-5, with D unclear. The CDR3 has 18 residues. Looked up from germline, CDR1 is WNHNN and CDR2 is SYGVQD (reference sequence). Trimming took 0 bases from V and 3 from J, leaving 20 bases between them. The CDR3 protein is CASSESIIRVGEKETQYF. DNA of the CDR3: TGCGCCAGCAGTGAGTCGATCATCCGGGTTGGAGAGAAAGAGACCCAGTACTTC.